This note documents a single T cell receptor (beta chain) sequence. Its cognate antigen is unknown. The PCR used 60 Vbeta and 13 Jbeta primers. Assay: immunoSEQ multiplex PCR; the TCRdb copy retains only in-frame clones and omits some. The sample holds about 92,000 clones, more than 75% seen once. The data belong to a study of cytomegalovirus exposure and HLA in healthy donors. Study conclusions and caveats: A missense DCLRE1C variant was associated with V- and J-gene trimming of TCR beta chains in a later analysis, and an independent cohort replicated the association.

CDR1 is SGHNT and CDR2 is YYREEE in the germline V gene (reference sequence). V gave up 5 bases and J gave up 3 bases; unmatched junction bases: 6. The CDR3 contains 15 residues. Nominal health characterized the donors when sampled, though unrecorded immune exposures were likely. This rearrangement joins TRBV5-4 to TRBJ2-7; 12 positions match TRBD2. Sequencing was carried out using PBMCs. The sequence came from a man in his late teens or twenties in good health and CMV-seronegative. In nucleotides, the CDR3 is TGTGCCAGCAGTACCCCGGGACTAGCGGGCTACGAGCAGTACTTC. Translation: CASSTPGLAGYEQYF. Filled out from reference TRBV5-4 and TRBJ2-7, the complete variable domain reads ETGVTQSPTHLIKTRGQQVTLRCSSQSGHNTVSWYQQALGQGPQFIFQYYREEENGRGNFPPRFSGLQFPNYSSELNVNALELDDSALYLCASSTPGLAGYEQYFGPGTRLTVT.